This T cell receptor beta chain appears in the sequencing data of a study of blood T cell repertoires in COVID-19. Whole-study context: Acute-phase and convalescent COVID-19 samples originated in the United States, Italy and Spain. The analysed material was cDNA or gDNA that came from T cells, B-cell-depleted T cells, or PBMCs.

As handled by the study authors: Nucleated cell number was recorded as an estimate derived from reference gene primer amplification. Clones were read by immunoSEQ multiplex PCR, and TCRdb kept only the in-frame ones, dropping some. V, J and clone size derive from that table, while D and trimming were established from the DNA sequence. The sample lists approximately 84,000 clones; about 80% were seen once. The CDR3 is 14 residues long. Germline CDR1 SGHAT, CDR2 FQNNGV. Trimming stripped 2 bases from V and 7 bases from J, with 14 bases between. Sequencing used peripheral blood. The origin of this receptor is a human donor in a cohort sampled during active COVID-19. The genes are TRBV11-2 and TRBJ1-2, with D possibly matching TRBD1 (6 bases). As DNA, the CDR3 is TGTGCCAGCAGCTTAACGCAGGGGCTGAGTGGCTACACCTTC. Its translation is CASSLTQGLSGYTF.